The T cell receptor beta chain under discussion was sequenced for a study of cytomegalovirus exposure and HLA in healthy donors. At the level of the study: Unique TCRs from HLA-typed donors, approximately 80 million of them, were held in an early data release. Study-wide results and caveats: A likely sequencing artifact accounted for one observed cluster of highly shared sequence variants.

Germline V CDR1 and CDR2: SGHNT, YENEEA. The germline V and J ends were trimmed by 7 bases and 8 bases, with 22 bases remaining between them. The CDR3 is 15 residues long. Details on this clone: The target antigen is unknown.

In the PCR, 60 Vbeta and 13 Jbeta primers were used. Profiled with immunoSEQ multiplex PCR; TCRdb holds only in-frame clones, not every one. The specimen's table records 38,000 or so clones. The source of this sequence is a man in his forties in good health and CMV-seropositive. The chain employs TRBV11-3 and TRBJ2-3; D possibly corresponds to TRBD1 (6 bases). Sequenced: PBMCs. This CDR3 is CASTPVDYRDGTQYF. CDR3 sequence (DNA): TGTGCCAGCACCCCGGTAGATTACAGGGATGGTACGCAGTATTTT.